This TCR beta chain was sequenced during a study of PD-1 blockade in classical Hodgkin lymphoma (TCRdb year 2020). About the study as a whole: Nivolumab dosing was 3 mg/kg intravenously every 2 weeks, continuing until either disease progression or unacceptable toxicity. The study used CyTOF and TCR beta sequencing to define a peripheral blood immune signature of response to PD-1 blockade in classical Hodgkin lymphoma.

Worth noting for this clone: The clone's antigen remains unknown. No clone much larger than this one lies a single base away; base qualities are absent.

Genomic DNA was isolated using the Qiagen DNeasy kit from unsorted PBMCs as well as from negatively selected CD4+ and CD8+ fractions. Using primers that anneal to V and J segments, immunoSEQ multiplex PCR amplified the TCR beta CDR3 regions. A synthetic immune receptor repertoire was used to minimize amplification bias, and any remaining bias was removed computationally after sequencing. Regarding the original processing steps: Custom Python scripts were used to quantify repertoire diversity as the Shannon entropy index. The unsorted, CD4+ and CD8+ repertoires were each analyzed separately, with the exception of combined analyses, where CD4+ and CD8+ sequences were merged in silico. Clonal expansion was defined as at least a 2-fold frequency increase after treatment relative to C1D1, with a pseudocount of 0.5 for undetected baseline clones. Clones with 0 or 1 copy at C1D1 were defined as singleton clones, while clones with 2 or more copies were defined as non-singleton clones. By matching protein sequences in sorted samples from the same patient, clones expanded in unsorted samples were annotated as CD4+, CD8+ or unknown. Diversity changes from C1D1 to C4D1 were tested in paired samples using Wilcoxon tests. TCRdb provides this immuneACCESS table in a form limited to in-frame rearrangements. Some clones are lacking; in checked studies, under half of them reflect an unresolved V gene, and why the rest are absent is not known. D and trimming come from the DNA, and the V and J calls and clone size come from that table. The sample table holds 50,000 or so clones, of which approximately 73% were seen once. The ten top clones hold about 15% of the sample.

CDR3 length: 14 amino acids, cysteine to phenylalanine. CDR3 DNA only is kept here, 42 bases in frame from base 1. CDR1 and CDR2 are read off the germline V gene (reference sequence) as MNHEY and SMNVEV. Trimming takes 1 base from V and 3 bases from J, and the germline ends sit 10 bases apart. Interpreted using the paper, the time point label stands for: cycle 2 day 1 (C2D1) of nivolumab. Every trial patient had relapsed after autologous stem cell transplantation, and cohorts A, B and C differed in prior brentuximab vedotin exposure. The trial cohort was composed of about 53 patients with relapsed/refractory classical Hodgkin lymphoma, for whom complete response, partial response or progressive disease was recorded as best overall response. In the multi-cohort phase II CheckMate 205 trial, trial patients received single-agent nivolumab. An independent review committee assessed best overall response by applying the 2007 International Working Group response criteria. Trial PBMCs were collected immediately before nivolumab initiation (C1D1) and during therapy at cycle 2 day 1 and cycle 4 day 1. Peripheral blood was collected in 8 mL Vacutainer Cell Preparation Tubes, from which PBMCs were isolated by centrifugation and then cryopreserved.

General study outcomes and caveats: The study covered only a single clinical trial cohort, and the causes of the repertoire differences, possibly disease activity or prior therapy, were still not defined. Lower diversity was seen in patients whose nivolumab began less than 1 year after ASCT, and these patients were left out of later analyses so that immune reconstitution would not confound the results. Trial patients with a complete response had baseline diversity similar to that of newly diagnosed patients, while partial responders and progressors had significantly lower diversity. A significant rise by C4D1 was seen in CD4+ but not CD8+ TCR diversity (p=0.0027 vs p=0.16), with the rise being most apparent in complete responders (p=0.02). Newly diagnosed patients were reported to have lower baseline TCR diversity than healthy donors, and relapsed/refractory patients were reported to have lower baseline TCR diversity still.

The input for sequencing was peripheral blood mononuclear cells (PBMCs), taken before the second cycle of nivolumab. The TCR originated in a human donor with classical Hodgkin lymphoma. The chain is assembled from TRBV27 and TRBJ2-7; the D gene is possibly TRBD1 or TRBD2, with 5 bases matching each. The DNA is TGTGCCAGCAGTTTATTAGGGGACCGCTACGAGCAGTACTTC. It encodes CASSLLGDRYEQYF.